Listed here are 32 T cell receptor beta chains from one sample, sequenced in a study of blood T cell repertoires in COVID-19. Clones were read by immunoSEQ multiplex PCR, and TCRdb kept only the in-frame ones, dropping some. The sample holds about 99,000 clones; roughly four fifths are singletons and the top ten take under 5.5%. Material for sequencing was peripheral blood. The receptor set was obtained from an older man with COVID-19, enrolled during active disease.

The V and J genes are TRBV6-5 and TRBJ1-1; a possible D gene is TRBD1 (5 bases). In germline, CDR1 is MNHEY, CDR2 SVGAGI. V shed 0 bases and J shed 7 bases, with 15 bases lying between them. This CDR3 region has 15 residues. CDR3 DNA: TGTGCCAGCAGTTACTCGGGGGGAACCTTGGGTGAAGCTTTCTTT. This translates into CASSYSGGTLGEAFF.

The rearrangement uses TRBV5-5 and TRBJ2-5; 8 nucleotides agree with TRBD2. Per germline, CDR1 SGHKS and CDR2 YYEKEE (reference sequence). V shed 5 bases and J 4 bases; nucleotides not matched to a gene: 4. The CDR3 runs 13 residues. In nucleotides, the CDR3 is TGTGCCAGCAGACAGAGCGGGGGAGAGACCCAGTACTTC. Translated: CASRQSGGETQYF. Full variable domain (outside the CDR3, taken from reference TRBV5-5 and TRBJ2-5): DAGVTQSPTHLIKTRGQQVTLRCSPISGHKSVSWYQQVLGQGPQFIFQYYEKEERGRGNFPDRFSARQFPNYSSELNVNALLLGDSALYLCASRQSGGETQYFGPGTRLLVL.

The chain employs TRBV18 and TRBJ2-2; no clear D. Trimming cost V 4 bases and J 6 bases, with 12 bases left between them. Germline V CDR1 and CDR2: KGHSH, LQKENI. The length of the CDR3 is 14 residues. CDR3 residues: CASSRPPEAGELFF. The CDR3 DNA reads as TGTGCCAGCTCACGGCCACCTGAGGCCGGGGAGCTGTTTTTT.

The chain has TRBV3-1 (or the pseudogene TRBV3-2) and TRBJ1-2, with a tentative D call TRBD1 (5 bases). The V and J ends lost 0 bases and 1 base respectively, with 9 bases between them. The CDR3 sequence is 15 residues long. Germline V gene sequence: CDR1 LGHDT, CDR2 YNNKEL (reference sequence). CDR3: CASSQEGVVNYGYTF. The CDR3 DNA reads as TGTGCCAGCAGCCAAGAAGGGGTGGTTAACTATGGCTACACCTTC.

The chain joins TRBV28 to TRBJ1-2; the D gene is possibly TRBD1 (5 bases). Trimming pared 6 bases from V and 4 bases from J, leaving 18 bases between. Germline-derived CDR1 and CDR2 are MDHEN and SYDVKM. This CDR3 spans 15 amino acids. CDR3 region: CASRLPAGLSYGYTF. CDR3 in DNA: TGTGCCAGCAGACTTCCTGCAGGGCTGTCCTATGGCTACACCTTC.

DNA of the CDR3: TGTGCCAGCAGTCCAAGGACAGGGCCTTATAGCAATCAGCCCCAGCATTTT. Its protein product is CASSPRTGPYSNQPQHF. The chain joins TRBV27 to TRBJ1-5; 8 bases match TRBD1. The germline CDR1 and CDR2 sequences are MNHEY and SMNVEV (reference sequence). The CDR3 extends over 17 amino acids. The junction had 9 bases not matched to a gene; V was cut back by 5 bases and J by 0 bases.

This chain uses TRBV9 with TRBJ2-1; 7 bases map to TRBD1. CDR1 and CDR2 from the germline V gene are SGDLS and YYNGEE. Trimming took 0 bases from V and 5 from J; bases not matched to a gene: 2. The CDR3 length is 14 residues. The CDR3: CASSVADRDNEQFF. Here the CDR3 DNA reads TGTGCCAGCAGCGTAGCAGACAGGGACAATGAGCAGTTCTTC.

The gene calls are TRBV7-8 and TRBJ1-5; 8 nucleotides agree with TRBD1. V dropped 3 bases and J dropped 4; count of bases not matched to a gene: 8. Germline values: CDR1 SGHVS, CDR2 FQNEAQ. The CDR3 length is 16 residues. CDR3 region: CASSFGQGAGNQPQHF. CDR3 nucleotides: TGTGCCAGCAGCTTCGGGCAGGGGGCGGGAAATCAGCCCCAGCATTTT.

The chain links TRBV10-3 to TRBJ1-5; D is perhaps TRBD1 (5 bases). Germline V gene data show CDR1 as ENHRY and CDR2 as SYGVKD. Trimming cost V 0 bases and J 4 bases, with 13 bases left between them. This CDR3 is built from 16 residues. The chain's CDR3 is CAISESLGPGNQPQHF. The CDR3 coding sequence is TGTGCCATCAGTGAGTCCTTGGGGCCTGGTAATCAGCCCCAGCATTTT.

The chain carries TRBV4-3 and TRBJ2-7; 9 bases are shared with TRBD1. J lost 1 base, V lost 5 bases, and 3 bases had no gene match. Germline V gene data show CDR1 as LGHNA and CDR2 as YSLEER. The CDR3 consists of 14 residues. DNA for the CDR3: TGCGCCAGCAGCTCCGGGACAGGGTCCTACGAGCAGTACTTC. It is translated as CASSSGTGSYEQYF.

The rearrangement joins TRBV11-3 to TRBJ2-2; D perhaps matches TRBD1 (5 bases). The CDR3 totals 15 residues. Germline V gene data show CDR1 as SGHNT and CDR2 as YENEEA. V gave up 5 bases and J gave up 4 bases, with 14 bases separating them. CDR3 protein: CASSRQGGGTGELFF. CDR3 nucleotides: TGTGCCAGCAGCCGCCAGGGCGGTGGCACCGGGGAGCTGTTTTTT. Using reference TRBV11-3 and TRBJ2-2 for the parts outside the CDR3, the full variable domain is EAGVVQSPRYKIIEKKQPVAFWCNPISGHNTLYWYLQNLGQGPELLIRYENEEAVDDSQLPKDRFSAERLKGVDSTLKIQPAELGDSAVYLCASSRQGGGTGELFFGEGSRLTVL.

This clone was counted a few times. V usage is TRBV7-9 and J usage is TRBJ1-2, with D possibly being TRBD1 (5 bases). V was pared by 1 base and J by 4 bases, with 7 bases between. Germline V gives CDR1 SEHNR, CDR2 FQNEAQ (reference sequence). This CDR3 contains 13 residues. The CDR3 DNA reads as TGTGCCAGCAGCTTAGGGGGACTCTATGGCTACACCTTC. This translates into CASSLGGLYGYTF.

This clone showed up just a few times. The chain combines TRBV11-2 with TRBJ1-1, with TRBD1 matching over 8 bases. The junction had 1 base not matched to a gene; V was cut back by 3 bases and J by 1 base. The CDR3 spans 14 residues. CDR1 and CDR2 from the germline V gene are SGHAT and FQNNGV. The CDR3 region is CASSFTGGNTEAFF. The DNA for the CDR3 is TGTGCCAGCAGCTTTACAGGGGGGAACACTGAAGCTTTCTTT.

This clone was seen a few times. The chain has TRBV11-2 and TRBJ2-4; TRBD1 is a possible D gene (5 bases). CDR1 is SGHAT and CDR2 is FQNNGV in the germline V gene. Trimming took 0 bases from V and 8 from J, leaving 14 bases between them. The CDR3 covers 15 residues. The CDR3 nucleotides are TGTGCCAGCAGCTTAGATACCTCAGGGATCGACATTCAGTACTTC. Amino acid sequence: CASSLDTSGIDIQYF.

The rearrangement joins TRBV27 to TRBJ2-1, with D maybe TRBD2 (6 bases). From germline, CDR1 is MNHEY and CDR2 SMNVEV (reference sequence). The V end lost 3 bases, the J end lost 5 bases, and 11 bases lay between the germline ends. This CDR3 comprises 14 residues. The CDR3 DNA sequence: TGTGCCAGCAGTTTGGGGGGAGGCGACAATGAGCAGTTCTTC. It yields the protein CASSLGGGDNEQFF.

The rearrangement uses TRBV5-1 and TRBJ2-1; TRBD2 might be the D (5 bases). The CDR3 extends over 12 amino acids. In germline, CDR1 is SGHRS, CDR2 YFSETQ. V shed 4 bases and J shed 10 bases, with 12 bases lying between them. The CDR3 loop is CASSPETTEQFF. The CDR3 DNA reads TGCGCCAGCAGCCCGGAGACTACGGAGCAGTTCTTC.

This clone has a handful of counts. The CDR3 here is CASSIAGEAGPDTQYF. The CDR3 DNA follows: TGTGCCAGTAGTATAGCGGGAGAGGCGGGGCCAGATACGCAGTATTTT. The chain couples TRBV19 to TRBJ2-3, with D maybe TRBD2 (6 bases). The germline V and J ends were trimmed by 1 base and 4 bases, with 15 bases remaining between them. CDR1 and CDR2 (germline): LNHDA, SQIVND (reference sequence). This CDR3 is 16 amino acids long.

The DNA for the CDR3 is TGTGCCAGCAGCCAAGGGGGACTAGCGGGGGTTAGCACAGATACGCAGTATTTT. Amino acid sequence: CASSQGGLAGVSTDTQYF. This chain joins TRBV3-1 (or the pseudogene TRBV3-2) and TRBJ2-3; 14 bases are shared with TRBD2. This CDR3 has 18 residues. CDR1 and CDR2 (germline): LGHDT, YNNKEL (reference sequence). V lost 1 base, J lost 0 bases, and 3 bases stayed unmatched.

The chain couples TRBV28 to TRBJ1-5; 9 bases line up with TRBD1. Looked up from germline, CDR1 is MDHEN and CDR2 is SYDVKM. This CDR3 is 16 amino acids long. V lost 7 bases, J lost 2 bases, and 9 bases stayed unmatched. In DNA form, the CDR3 reads TGTGCCAGCAAGAGGACAGGGGTTAAGGGCAATCAGCCCCAGCATTTT. Translated, it gives CASKRTGVKGNQPQHF.

The chain is built from TRBV9 and TRBJ2-1; TRBD2 aligns across 9 bases. Germline V gene data show CDR1 as SGDLS and CDR2 as YYNGEE. CDR3 size: 15 residues. V shed 0 bases and J 7 bases; nucleotides not matched to a gene: 5. In nucleotides, the CDR3 is TGTGCCAGCAGCGTAGGGGTAGCGGGGGTAAATGAGCAGTTCTTC. It encodes CASSVGVAGVNEQFF.

The chain uses TRBV4-1 and TRBJ1-5; D gene ambiguous. V lost 0 bases and J lost 11, with 11 bases in between. CDR3 length: 13 residues. Germline CDR1 reads MGHRA; CDR2 reads YSYEKL. CDR3 sequence reads: CASSQDQSRSQHF. CDR3 DNA sequence: TGCGCCAGCAGCCAAGATCAATCTCGGTCCCAGCATTTT.

This rearrangement joins TRBV5-1 to TRBJ2-7, with TRBD2 identical over 11 bases. V lost 1 base and J lost 3; bases outside the gene matches: 0. The CDR3 consists of 14 residues. Germline CDR1 is SGHRS and CDR2 is YFSETQ. Here the CDR3 reads CASSLTSGSYEQYF. The CDR3 DNA follows: TGCGCCAGCAGCTTGACTAGCGGGAGCTACGAGCAGTACTTC.

The CDR3 reads CASSKPPGTGYGYTF. CDR3 sequence (DNA): TGTGCCAGTAGTAAGCCGCCGGGGACAGGCTATGGCTACACCTTC. This chain uses TRBV19 with TRBJ1-2; 8 positions agree with TRBD1. Germline V gene data show CDR1 as LNHDA and CDR2 as SQIVND (reference sequence). Losses at the gene ends were 4 bases for V and 4 bases for J; bases not matched to a gene: 8. This CDR3 comprises 15 residues.

This chain uses TRBV4-3 with TRBJ1-2, with a weak D call TRBD1 (6 bases). Trimming left V 4 bases short and J 3 bases short, with 15 bases between. CDR1 LGHNA and CDR2 YSLEER come from the germline V gene. The CDR3 is 15 residues long. CDR3 DNA sequence: TGCGCCAGCAGCCTTGGGGGCGGGGGAGACTATGGCTACACCTTC. Amino acids: CASSLGGGGDYGYTF.

In its sample, this clone was seen many times. The chain uses TRBV5-4 and TRBJ1-2, with TRBD1 matching over 8 bases. J gave up 8 bases and V 4 bases, and 10 bases lay outside the gene matches. The germline gives CDR1 SGHNT, CDR2 YYREEE (reference sequence). The CDR3 is 14 amino acids. The CDR3 here is CASSLDRGVNGYTF. In nucleotides, the CDR3 is TGTGCCAGCAGCCTTGACAGGGGAGTCAACGGCTACACCTTC.

The chain combines TRBV5-4 with TRBJ2-1; 7 bases map to TRBD2. This CDR3 spans 15 amino acids. Germline V gene data show CDR1 as SGHNT and CDR2 as YYREEE (reference sequence). The J segment lost 2 bases and the V segment lost 4 bases, leaving 6 bases of the junction unmatched. The CDR3 DNA is TGTGCCAGCAGCACCCCTAGCGGTGCCTACAATGAGCAGTTCTTC. Its protein product is CASSTPSGAYNEQFF.

V usage is TRBV18 and J usage is TRBJ2-2; 7 nucleotides match TRBD1. This CDR3 has 16 residues. The germline V gene encodes CDR1 KGHSH and CDR2 LQKENI. The ends lost 3 bases at V and 0 bases at J; junction bases unmatched: 4. The CDR3 loop reads CASSPTGNPNTGELFF. The CDR3 bases are TGTGCCAGCTCACCGACAGGGAACCCGAACACCGGGGAGCTGTTTTTT.

A few counts support this clone. The chain links TRBV7-3 to TRBJ2-1, with a possible D match to TRBD2 (7 bases). Germline lookup yields CDR1 SGHTA and CDR2 FQGTGA. The CDR3 loop spans 17 amino acids. With 5 bases removed from V and 8 bases from J, the gap between germline ends came to 25 bases. Here the CDR3 DNA reads TGTGCCAGCAGCCCGCGCCGGGGGGCCGGGATTCGGGATGAGCAGTTCTTC. It specifies CASSPRRGAGIRDEQFF.

V usage is TRBV6-5 and J usage is TRBJ1-2; 8 nucleotides match TRBD1. Germline V gene lookup returns CDR1 MNHEY and CDR2 SVGAGI. Germline trimming cut 6 bases from V and 2 bases from J; bases unmatched to any gene: 5. This CDR3 is built from 14 residues. CDR3 sequence (DNA): TGTGCCAGCAGCCTCCGGGACAGGAACTATGGCTACACCTTC. Protein: CASSLRDRNYGYTF.

This clone was found a few times. This chain connects TRBV6-2 or TRBV6-3 to TRBJ2-7; D might be TRBD2 (6 bases). The V gene lost 5 bases and the J gene lost 3 bases, with 23 bases spanning the gap. This CDR3 is built from 17 residues. Germline V gene lookup returns CDR1 MNHEY and CDR2 SVGEGT. This CDR3 reads CASSPRDFHQQIYEQYF. Written as DNA, the CDR3 is TGTGCCAGCAGTCCCCGGGACTTCCATCAACAAATCTACGAGCAGTACTTC.

A few counts support this clone. V gene TRBV4-1 combines with J gene TRBJ1-6; perhaps TRBD1 as D (6 bases). V gave up 0 bases and J gave up 8 bases, with 23 bases separating them. CDR1 and CDR2 from the germline V gene are MGHRA and YSYEKL. This CDR3 spans 19 amino acids. The CDR3 bases are TGCGCCAGCAGCCAAGAGGTGGGAGGGGGGCTGTTTTCGTATTCACCCCTCCACTTT. It specifies CASSQEVGGGLFSYSPLHF.

The rearrangement joins TRBV19 to TRBJ1-2; the D gene is possibly TRBD1 (6 bases). This CDR3 contains 14 residues. Germline values: CDR1 LNHDA, CDR2 SQIVND (reference sequence). Trimming stripped 6 bases from V and 4 bases from J, with 15 bases between. The CDR3 DNA is TGTGCCAGTAGCCCACAGGGACGGGGCTATGGCTACACCTTC. Its translation is CASSPQGRGYGYTF.